This entry is about one T cell receptor beta chain. Its antigen is as yet unknown. This sample is drawn from a study of human T cells and chemical hapten exposure. In the study overall: Sensitization was performed using 2% DPC on a roughly 2 cm by roughly 2 cm upper inner arm skin site. Study-wide results and caveats: Clustering by CDR3 similarity yielded significantly more large clusters from expanded TCRs than controls. Because all patients had alopecia, their immune responses might differ from healthy ones.

TCRdb used MiXCR to reprocess the RACE reads, holding one entry per CDR3 protein. Found here are over 95,000 distinct CDR3 sequences, 12% of them singletons; the top ten hold roughly 2%. Described time point: patch test 1, 2 weeks after DPC sensitization. The treatment here: therapeutic diphenylcyclopropenone sensitization with weekly scalp DPC. Patch tests were applied only after blood draws. V dropped 3 bases and J dropped 7; count of bases not matched to a gene: 6. The CDR3 sequence is 13 residues long. Looked up from germline, CDR1 is ENHRY and CDR2 is SYGVKD. This receptor was obtained from a woman aged 40 to 50 with alopecia areata. Some clones in this sample may be carry-over from other donors' samples. The chain recombines TRBV10-3 with TRBJ2-7; 7 bases agree with TRBD1. The specimen comprised whole blood, sampled in connection with sensitization to the hapten diphenylcyclopropenone (DPC). The CDR3 loop is CAISEIRDSEQYF. The CDR3 region has the DNA TGTGCCATCAGTGAAATCCGGGACAGTGAGCAGTACTTC.